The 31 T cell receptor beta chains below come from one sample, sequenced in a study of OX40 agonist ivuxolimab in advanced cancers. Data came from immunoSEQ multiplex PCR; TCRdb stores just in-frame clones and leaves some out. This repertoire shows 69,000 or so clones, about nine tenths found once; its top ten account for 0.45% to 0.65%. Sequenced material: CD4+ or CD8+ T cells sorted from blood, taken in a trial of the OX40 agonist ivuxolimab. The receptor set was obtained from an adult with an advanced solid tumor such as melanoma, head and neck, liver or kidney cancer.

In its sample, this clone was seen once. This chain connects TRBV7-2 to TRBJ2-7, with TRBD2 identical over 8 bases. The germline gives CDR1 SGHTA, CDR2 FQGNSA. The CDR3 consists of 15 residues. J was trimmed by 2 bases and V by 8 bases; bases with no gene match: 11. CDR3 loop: CASASRGGGAYEQYF. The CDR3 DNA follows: TGTGCCAGCGCCTCACGGGGGGGCGGAGCCTACGAGCAGTACTTC.

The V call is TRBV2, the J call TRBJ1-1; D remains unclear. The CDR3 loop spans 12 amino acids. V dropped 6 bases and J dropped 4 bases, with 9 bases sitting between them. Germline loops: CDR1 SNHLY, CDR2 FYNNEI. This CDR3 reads CASSSLITEAFF. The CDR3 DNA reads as TGTGCCAGCAGCAGCCTGATCACTGAAGCTTTCTTT.

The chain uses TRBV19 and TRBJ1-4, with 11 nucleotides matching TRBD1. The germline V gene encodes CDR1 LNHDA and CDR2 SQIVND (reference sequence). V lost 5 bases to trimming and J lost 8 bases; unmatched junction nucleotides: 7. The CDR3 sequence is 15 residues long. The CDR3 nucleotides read TGTGCCAGTAGTGTTCGGACAGGGGGCGGCGAAAAACTGTTTTTT. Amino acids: CASSVRTGGGEKLFF.

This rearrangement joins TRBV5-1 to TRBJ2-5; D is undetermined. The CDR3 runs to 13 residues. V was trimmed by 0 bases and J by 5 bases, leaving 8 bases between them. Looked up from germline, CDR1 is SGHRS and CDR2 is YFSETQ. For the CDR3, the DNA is TGCGCCAGCAGCTTGGGGGAAACGGAGACCCAGTACTTC. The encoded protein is CASSLGETETQYF.

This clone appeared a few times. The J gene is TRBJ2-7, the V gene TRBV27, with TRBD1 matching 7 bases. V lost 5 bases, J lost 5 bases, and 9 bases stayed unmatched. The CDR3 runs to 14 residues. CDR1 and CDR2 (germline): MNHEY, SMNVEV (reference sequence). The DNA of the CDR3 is TGTGCCAGCAGTGAAGGGGGCGAGTACAACGAGCAGTACTTC. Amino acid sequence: CASSEGGEYNEQYF.

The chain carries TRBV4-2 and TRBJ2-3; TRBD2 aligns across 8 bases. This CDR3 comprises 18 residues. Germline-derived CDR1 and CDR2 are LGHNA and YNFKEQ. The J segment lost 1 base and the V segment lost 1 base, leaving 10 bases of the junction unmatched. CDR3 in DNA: TGTGCCAGCAGCCAAGTCTTCGGGGGGGGGTCGGGCACAGATACGCAGTATTTT. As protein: CASSQVFGGGSGTDTQYF.

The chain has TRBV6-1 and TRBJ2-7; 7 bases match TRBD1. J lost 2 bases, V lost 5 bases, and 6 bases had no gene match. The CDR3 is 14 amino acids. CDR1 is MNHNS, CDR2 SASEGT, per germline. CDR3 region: CASSRHRGAYEQYF. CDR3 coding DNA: TGTGCCAGCAGTAGACACAGGGGCGCCTACGAGCAGTACTTC.

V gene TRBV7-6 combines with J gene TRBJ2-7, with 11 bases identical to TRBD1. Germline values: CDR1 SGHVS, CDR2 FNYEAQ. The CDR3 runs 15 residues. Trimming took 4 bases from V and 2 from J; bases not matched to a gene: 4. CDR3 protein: CASSSGQGATYEQYF. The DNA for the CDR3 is TGTGCCAGCAGCTCCGGACAGGGGGCGACCTACGAGCAGTACTTC.

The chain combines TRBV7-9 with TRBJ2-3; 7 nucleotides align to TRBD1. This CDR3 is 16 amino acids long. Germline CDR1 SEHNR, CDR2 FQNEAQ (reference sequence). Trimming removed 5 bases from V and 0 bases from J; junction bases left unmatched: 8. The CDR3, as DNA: TGTGCCAGCAGCACGAGGGGGCAGAGAAGCACAGATACGCAGTATTTT. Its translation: CASSTRGQRSTDTQYF.

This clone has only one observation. DNA of the CDR3: TGTGCCAGTGCCAGGGGGGGCCAAAGCCGGCCCCAGCATTTT. Translation: CASARGGQSRPQHF. The chain employs TRBV19 and TRBJ1-5; 7 bases map to TRBD1. Germline CDR1 reads LNHDA; CDR2 reads SQIVND (reference sequence). The CDR3 is 14 amino acids. Trimming at V came to 8 bases and at J to 9 bases, leaving 13 bases not matched to a gene. The whole variable domain, filled in from reference TRBV19 and TRBJ1-5, reads DGGITQSPKYLFRKEGQNVTLSCEQNLNHDAMYWYRQDPGQGLRLIYYSQIVNDFQKGDIAEGYSVSREKKESFPLTVTSAQKNPTAFYLCASARGGQSRPQHFGDGTRLSIL.

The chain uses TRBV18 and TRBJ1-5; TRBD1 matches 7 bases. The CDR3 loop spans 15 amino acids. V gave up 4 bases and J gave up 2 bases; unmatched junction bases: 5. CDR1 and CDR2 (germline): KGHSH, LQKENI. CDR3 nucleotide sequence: TGTGCCAGCTCACAAGGACAGGCGGGCAATCAGCCCCAGCATTTT. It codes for CASSQGQAGNQPQHF.

The DNA for the CDR3 is TGTGCCAGCAGTGAAGACAGCTTAAATGAAAAACTGTTTTTT. Amino acids: CASSEDSLNEKLFF. The chain recombines TRBV6-1 with TRBJ1-4; D gene uncertain. In germline, CDR1 is MNHNS, CDR2 SASEGT. This CDR3 is 14 amino acids long. V lost 1 base and J lost 5, with 8 bases in between.

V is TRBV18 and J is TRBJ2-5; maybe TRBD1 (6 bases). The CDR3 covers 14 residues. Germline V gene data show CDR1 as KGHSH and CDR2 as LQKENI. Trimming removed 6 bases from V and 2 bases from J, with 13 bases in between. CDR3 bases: TGTGCCAGCTCCCCAGACAGGCAGCAAGAGACCCAGTACTTC. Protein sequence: CASSPDRQQETQYF.

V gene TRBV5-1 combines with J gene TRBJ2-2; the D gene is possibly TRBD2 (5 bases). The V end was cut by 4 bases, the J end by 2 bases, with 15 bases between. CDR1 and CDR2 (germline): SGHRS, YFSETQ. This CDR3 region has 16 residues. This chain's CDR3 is CASSPPSRGNTGELFF. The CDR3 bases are TGCGCCAGCAGCCCTCCCAGTCGGGGAAACACCGGGGAGCTGTTTTTT.

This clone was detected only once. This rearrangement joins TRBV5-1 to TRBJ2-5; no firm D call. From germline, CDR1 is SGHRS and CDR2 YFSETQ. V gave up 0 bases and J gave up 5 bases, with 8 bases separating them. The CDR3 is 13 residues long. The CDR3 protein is CASSLEGTETQYF. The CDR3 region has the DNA TGCGCCAGCAGCTTGGAAGGTACTGAGACCCAGTACTTC.

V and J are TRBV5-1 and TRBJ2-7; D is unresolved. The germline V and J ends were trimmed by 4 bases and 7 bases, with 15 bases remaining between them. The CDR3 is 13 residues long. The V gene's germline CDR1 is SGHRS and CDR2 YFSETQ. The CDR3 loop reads CASSVLTGREQYF. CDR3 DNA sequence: TGCGCCAGCAGCGTTTTGACTGGGCGGGAGCAGTACTTC.

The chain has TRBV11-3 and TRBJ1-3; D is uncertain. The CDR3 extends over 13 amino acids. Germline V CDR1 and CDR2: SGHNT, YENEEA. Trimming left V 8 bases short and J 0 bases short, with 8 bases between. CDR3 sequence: CASSTGSGNTIYF. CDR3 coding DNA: TGTGCCAGCTCGACCGGCTCTGGAAACACCATATATTTT.

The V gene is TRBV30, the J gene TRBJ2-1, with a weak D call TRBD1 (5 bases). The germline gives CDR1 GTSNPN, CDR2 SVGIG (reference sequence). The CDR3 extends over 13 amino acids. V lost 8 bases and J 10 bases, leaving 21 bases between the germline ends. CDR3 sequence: CAATLFNKGEQFF. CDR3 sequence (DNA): TGTGCCGCTACATTATTCAATAAGGGGGAGCAGTTCTTC.

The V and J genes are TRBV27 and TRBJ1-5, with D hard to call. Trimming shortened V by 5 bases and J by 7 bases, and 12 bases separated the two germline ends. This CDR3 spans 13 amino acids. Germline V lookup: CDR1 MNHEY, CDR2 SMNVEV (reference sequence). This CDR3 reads CASSPLGSQPQHF. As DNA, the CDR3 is TGTGCCAGCAGTCCCCTAGGATCCCAGCCCCAGCATTTT.

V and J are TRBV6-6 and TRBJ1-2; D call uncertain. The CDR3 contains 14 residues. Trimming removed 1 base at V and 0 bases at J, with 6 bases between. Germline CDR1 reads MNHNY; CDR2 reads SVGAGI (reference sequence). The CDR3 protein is CASSYYNANYGYTF. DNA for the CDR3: TGTGCCAGCAGTTACTATAACGCTAACTATGGCTACACCTTC.

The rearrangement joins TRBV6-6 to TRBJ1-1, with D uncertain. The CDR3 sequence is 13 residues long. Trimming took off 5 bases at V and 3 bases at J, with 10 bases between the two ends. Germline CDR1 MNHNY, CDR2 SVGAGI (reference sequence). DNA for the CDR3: TGTGCCAGCAGTCGCGGGCAGGACACTGAAGCTTTCTTT. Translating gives CASSRGQDTEAFF.

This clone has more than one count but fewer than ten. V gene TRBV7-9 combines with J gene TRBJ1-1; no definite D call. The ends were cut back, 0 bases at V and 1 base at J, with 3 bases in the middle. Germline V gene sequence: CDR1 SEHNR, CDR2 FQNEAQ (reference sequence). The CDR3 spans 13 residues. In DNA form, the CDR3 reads TGTGCCAGCAGCTTAGCGTGGAACACTGAAGCTTTCTTT. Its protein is CASSLAWNTEAFF.

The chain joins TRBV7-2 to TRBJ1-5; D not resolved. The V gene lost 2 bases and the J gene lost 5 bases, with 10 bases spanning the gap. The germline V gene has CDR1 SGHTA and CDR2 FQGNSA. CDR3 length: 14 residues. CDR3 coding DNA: TGTGCCAGCAGCTTAAGGGCTCTGGATCAGCCCCAGCATTTT. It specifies CASSLRALDQPQHF.

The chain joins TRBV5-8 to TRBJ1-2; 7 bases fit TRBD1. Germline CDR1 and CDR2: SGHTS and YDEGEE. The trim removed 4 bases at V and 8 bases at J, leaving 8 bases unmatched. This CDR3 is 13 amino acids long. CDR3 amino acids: CASSRDRAVGYTF. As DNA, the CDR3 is TGTGCCAGCAGCCGAGACAGGGCGGTCGGCTACACCTTC. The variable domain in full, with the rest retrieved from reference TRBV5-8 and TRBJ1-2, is EAGVTQSPTHLIKTRGQQATLRCSPISGHTSVYWYQQALGLGLQFLLWYDEGEERNRGNFPPRFSGRQFPNYSSELNVNALELEDSALYLCASSRDRAVGYTFGSGTRLTVV.

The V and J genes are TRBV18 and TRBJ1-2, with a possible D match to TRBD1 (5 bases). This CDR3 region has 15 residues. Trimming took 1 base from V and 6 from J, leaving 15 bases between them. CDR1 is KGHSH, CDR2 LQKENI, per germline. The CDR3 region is CASSPRRGEMDGYTF. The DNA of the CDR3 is TGTGCCAGCTCACCACGCCGGGGCGAAATGGATGGCTACACCTTC.

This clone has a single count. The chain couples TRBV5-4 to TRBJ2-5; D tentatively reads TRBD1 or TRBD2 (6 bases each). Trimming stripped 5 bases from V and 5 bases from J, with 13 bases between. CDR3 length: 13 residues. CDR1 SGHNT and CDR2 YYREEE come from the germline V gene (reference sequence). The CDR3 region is CASSFGGRETQYF. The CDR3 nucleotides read TGTGCCAGCAGTTTTGGGGGGCGTGAGACCCAGTACTTC.

CDR3 DNA: TGTGCCTCAGCGAGGGACCAGCAAGAGACCCAGTACTTC. It yields the protein CASARDQQETQYF. The J gene is TRBJ2-5, the V gene TRBV10-3; D assignment may be TRBD1 or TRBD2 (5 bases each). The CDR3 loop spans 13 amino acids. Trimming left V 11 bases short and J 2 bases short, with 15 bases between. Germline values: CDR1 ENHRY, CDR2 SYGVKD.

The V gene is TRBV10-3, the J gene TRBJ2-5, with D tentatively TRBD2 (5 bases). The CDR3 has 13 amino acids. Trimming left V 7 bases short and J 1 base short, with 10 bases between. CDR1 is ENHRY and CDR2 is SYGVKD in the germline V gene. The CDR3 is CAITEGLQETQYF. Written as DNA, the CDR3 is TGTGCCATCACCGAGGGTCTCCAAGAGACCCAGTACTTC.

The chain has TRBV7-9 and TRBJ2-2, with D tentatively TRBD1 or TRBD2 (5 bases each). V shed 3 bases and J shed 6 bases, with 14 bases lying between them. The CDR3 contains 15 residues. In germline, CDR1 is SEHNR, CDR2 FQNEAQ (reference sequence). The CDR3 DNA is TGTGCCAGCAGCTTTGGTAGGGACCGTGCCGGGGAGCTGTTTTTT. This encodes CASSFGRDRAGELFF.

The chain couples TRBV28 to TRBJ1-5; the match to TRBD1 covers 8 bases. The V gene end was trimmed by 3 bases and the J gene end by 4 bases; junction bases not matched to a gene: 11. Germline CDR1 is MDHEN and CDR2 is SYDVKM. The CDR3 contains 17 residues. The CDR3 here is CASSLAWRQGRNQPQHF. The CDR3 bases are TGTGCCAGCAGTTTGGCATGGAGACAGGGGAGAAATCAGCCCCAGCATTTT.

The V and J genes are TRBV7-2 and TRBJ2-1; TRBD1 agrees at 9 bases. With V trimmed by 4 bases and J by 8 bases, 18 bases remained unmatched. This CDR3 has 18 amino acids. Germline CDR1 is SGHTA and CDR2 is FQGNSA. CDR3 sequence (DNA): TGTGCCAGCAGCTACCGCACAGGGGGCGCGGGGTTAGTCCATGAGCAGTTCTTC. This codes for CASSYRTGGAGLVHEQFF.